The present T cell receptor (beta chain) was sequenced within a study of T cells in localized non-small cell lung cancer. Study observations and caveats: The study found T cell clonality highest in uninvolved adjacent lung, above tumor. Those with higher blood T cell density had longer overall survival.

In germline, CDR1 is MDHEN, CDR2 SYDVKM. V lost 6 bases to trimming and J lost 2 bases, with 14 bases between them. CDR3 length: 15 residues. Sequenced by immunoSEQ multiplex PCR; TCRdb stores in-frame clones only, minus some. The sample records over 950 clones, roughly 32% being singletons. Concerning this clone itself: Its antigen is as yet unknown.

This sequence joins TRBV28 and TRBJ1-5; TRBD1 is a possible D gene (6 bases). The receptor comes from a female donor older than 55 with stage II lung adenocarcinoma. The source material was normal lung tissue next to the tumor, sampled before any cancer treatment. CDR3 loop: CASSPGVRGNQPQHF. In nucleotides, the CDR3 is TGTGCCAGCAGCCCAGGGGTAAGGGGCAATCAGCCCCAGCATTTT.